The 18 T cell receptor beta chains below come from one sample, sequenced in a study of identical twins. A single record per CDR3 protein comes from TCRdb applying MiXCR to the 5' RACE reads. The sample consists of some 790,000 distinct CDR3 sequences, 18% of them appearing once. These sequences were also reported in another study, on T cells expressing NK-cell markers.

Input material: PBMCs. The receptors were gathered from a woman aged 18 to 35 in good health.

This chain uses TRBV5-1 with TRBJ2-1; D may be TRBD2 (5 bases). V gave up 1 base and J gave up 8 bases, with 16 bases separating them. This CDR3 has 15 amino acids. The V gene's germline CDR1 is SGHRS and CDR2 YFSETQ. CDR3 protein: CASSLYAGPSDEQFF. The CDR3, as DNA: TGCGCCAGCAGCTTGTATGCGGGCCCCTCGGATGAGCAGTTCTTC.

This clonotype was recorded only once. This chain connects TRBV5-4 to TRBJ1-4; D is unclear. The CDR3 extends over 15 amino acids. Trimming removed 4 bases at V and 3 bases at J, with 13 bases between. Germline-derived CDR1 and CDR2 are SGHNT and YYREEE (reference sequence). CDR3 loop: CASSQPGSANEKLFF. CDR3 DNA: TGTGCCAGCAGCCAGCCAGGTTCTGCTAATGAAAAACTGTTTTTT.

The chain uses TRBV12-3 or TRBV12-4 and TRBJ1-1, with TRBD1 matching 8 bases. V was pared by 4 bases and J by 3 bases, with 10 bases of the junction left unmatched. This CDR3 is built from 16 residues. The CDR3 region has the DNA TGTGCCAGCAGTTCGATGGGACAGGACCGGGACACTGAAGCTTTCTTT. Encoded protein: CASSSMGQDRDTEAFF.

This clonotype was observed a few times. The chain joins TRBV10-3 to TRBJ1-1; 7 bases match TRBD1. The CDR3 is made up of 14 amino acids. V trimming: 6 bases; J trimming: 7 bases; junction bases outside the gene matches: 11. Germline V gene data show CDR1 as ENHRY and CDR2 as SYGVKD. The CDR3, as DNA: TGTGCCATCAGGACCGGGACAGAGCAATTTGAAGCTTTCTTT. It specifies CAIRTGTEQFEAFF.

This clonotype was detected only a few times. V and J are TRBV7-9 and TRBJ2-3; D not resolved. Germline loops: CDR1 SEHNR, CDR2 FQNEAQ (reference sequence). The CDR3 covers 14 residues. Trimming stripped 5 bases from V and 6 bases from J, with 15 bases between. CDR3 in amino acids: CASSPSRGQDTQYF. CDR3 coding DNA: TGTGCCAGCAGCCCCAGTAGAGGTCAGGATACGCAGTATTTT. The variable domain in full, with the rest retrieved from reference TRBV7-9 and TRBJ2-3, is DTGVSQNPRHKITKRGQNVTFRCDPISEHNRLYWYRQTLGQGPEFLTYFQNEAQLEKSRLLSDRFSAERPKGSFSTLEIQRTEQGDSAMYLCASSPSRGQDTQYFGPGTRLTVL.

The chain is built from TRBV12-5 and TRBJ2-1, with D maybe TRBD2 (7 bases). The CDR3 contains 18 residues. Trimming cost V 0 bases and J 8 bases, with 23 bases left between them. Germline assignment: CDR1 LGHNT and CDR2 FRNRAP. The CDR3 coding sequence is TGTGCTAGTGGTTTGGTTCGGCGTAGTCCCAGAGGGGGGGATGAGCAGTTCTTC. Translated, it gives CASGLVRRSPRGGDEQFF. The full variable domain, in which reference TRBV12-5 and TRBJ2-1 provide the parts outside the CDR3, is DARVTQTPRHKVTEMGQEVTMRCQPILGHNTVFWYRQTMMQGLELLAYFRNRAPLDDSGMPKDRFSAEMPDATLATLKIQPSEPRDSAVYFCASGLVRRSPRGGDEQFFGPGTRLTVL.

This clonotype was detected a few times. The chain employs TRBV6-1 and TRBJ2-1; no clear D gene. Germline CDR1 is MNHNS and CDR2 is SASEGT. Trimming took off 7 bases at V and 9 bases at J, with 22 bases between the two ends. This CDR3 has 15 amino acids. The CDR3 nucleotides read TGTGCCAGCAATACGGTGAGCCCCCAAAAAAGTGAGCAGTTCTTC. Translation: CASNTVSPQKSEQFF.

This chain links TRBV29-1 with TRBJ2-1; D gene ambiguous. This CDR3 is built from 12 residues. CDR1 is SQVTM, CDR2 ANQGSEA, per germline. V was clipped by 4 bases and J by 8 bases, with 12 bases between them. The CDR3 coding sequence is TGCAGCGTTGTAGGGCTCTCGGATGAGCAGTTCTTC. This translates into CSVVGLSDEQFF.

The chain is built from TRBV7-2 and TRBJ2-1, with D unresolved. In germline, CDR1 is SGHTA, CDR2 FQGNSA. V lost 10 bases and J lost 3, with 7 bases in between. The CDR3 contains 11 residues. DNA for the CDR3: TGTGCCACCCAGGACTACAATGAGCAGTTCTTC. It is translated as CATQDYNEQFF. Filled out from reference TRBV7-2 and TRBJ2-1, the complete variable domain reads GAGVSQSPSNKVTEKGKDVELRCDPISGHTALYWYRQSLGQGLEFLIYFQGNSAPDKSGLPSDRFSAERTGGSVSTLTIQRTQQEDSAVYLCATQDYNEQFFGPGTRLTVL.

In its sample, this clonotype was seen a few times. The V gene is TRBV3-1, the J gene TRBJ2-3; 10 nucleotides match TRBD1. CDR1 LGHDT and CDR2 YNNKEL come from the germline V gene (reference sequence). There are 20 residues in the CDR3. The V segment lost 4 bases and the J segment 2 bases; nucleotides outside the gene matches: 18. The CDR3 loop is CASSPGQGVLVAGPTDTQYF. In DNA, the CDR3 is TGTGCCAGCAGCCCCGGACAGGGGGTTTTGGTAGCGGGGCCCACAGATACGCAGTATTTT.

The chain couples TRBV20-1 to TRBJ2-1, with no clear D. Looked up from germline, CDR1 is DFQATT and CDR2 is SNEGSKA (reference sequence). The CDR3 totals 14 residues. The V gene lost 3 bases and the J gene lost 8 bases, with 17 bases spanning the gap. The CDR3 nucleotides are TGCAGTGCTAGGGGTTCAAAAGATGGGTATGAGCAGTTCTTC. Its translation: CSARGSKDGYEQFF.

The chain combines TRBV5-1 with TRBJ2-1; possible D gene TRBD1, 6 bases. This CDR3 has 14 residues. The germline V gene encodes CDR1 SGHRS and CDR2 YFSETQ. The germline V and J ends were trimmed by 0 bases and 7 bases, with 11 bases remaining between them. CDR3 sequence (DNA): TGCGCCAGCAGCTTGGCAGATAGGGGGAATGAGCAGTTCTTC. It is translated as CASSLADRGNEQFF.

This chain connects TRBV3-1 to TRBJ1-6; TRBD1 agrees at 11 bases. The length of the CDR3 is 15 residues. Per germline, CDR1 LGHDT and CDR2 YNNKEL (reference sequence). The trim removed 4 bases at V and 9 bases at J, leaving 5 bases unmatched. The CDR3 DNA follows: TGTGCCAGCAGCCTGGGACAGGGGGTTCTTTCACCCCTCCACTTT. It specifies CASSLGQGVLSPLHF. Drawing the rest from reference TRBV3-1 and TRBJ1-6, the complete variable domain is DTAVSQTPKYLVTQMGNDKSIKCEQNLGHDTMYWYKQDSKKFLKIMFSYNNKELIINETVPNRFSPKSPDKAHLNLHINSLELGDSAVYFCASSLGQGVLSPLHFGNGTRLTVT.

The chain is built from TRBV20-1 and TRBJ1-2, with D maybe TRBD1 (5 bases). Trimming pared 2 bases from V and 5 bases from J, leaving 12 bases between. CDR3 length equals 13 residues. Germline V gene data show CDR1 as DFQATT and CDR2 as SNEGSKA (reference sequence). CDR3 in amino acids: CSARMRDVYGYTF. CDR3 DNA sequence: TGCAGTGCTAGAATGAGGGACGTGTATGGCTACACCTTC.

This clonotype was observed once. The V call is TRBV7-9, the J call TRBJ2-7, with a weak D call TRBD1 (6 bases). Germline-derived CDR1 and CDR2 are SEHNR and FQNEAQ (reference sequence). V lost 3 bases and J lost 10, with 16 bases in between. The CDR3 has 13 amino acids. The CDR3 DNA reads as TGTGCCAGCAGCTTGGACCAGGGGCTCCTACAGTACTTC. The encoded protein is CASSLDQGLLQYF.

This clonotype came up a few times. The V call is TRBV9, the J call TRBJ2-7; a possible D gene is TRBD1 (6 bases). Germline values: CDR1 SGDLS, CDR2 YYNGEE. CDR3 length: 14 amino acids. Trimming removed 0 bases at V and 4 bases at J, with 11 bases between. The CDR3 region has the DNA TGTGCCAGCAGCGTAGGGACAGCGCTATACGAGCAGTACTTC. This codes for CASSVGTALYEQYF.

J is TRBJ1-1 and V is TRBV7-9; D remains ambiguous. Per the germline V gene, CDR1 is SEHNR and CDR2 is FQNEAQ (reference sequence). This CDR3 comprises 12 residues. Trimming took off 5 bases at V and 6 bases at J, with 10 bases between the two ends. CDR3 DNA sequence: TGTGCCAGCAGCCCCACAGAGGCTGAAGCTTTCTTT. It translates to CASSPTEAEAFF.

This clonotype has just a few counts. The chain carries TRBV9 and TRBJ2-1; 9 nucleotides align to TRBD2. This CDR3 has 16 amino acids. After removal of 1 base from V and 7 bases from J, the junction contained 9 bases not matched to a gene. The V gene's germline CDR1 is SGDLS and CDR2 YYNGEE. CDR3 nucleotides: TGTGCCAGCAGCGTACAGAGCGGGGGGAGATTAAATGAGCAGTTCTTC. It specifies CASSVQSGGRLNEQFF.